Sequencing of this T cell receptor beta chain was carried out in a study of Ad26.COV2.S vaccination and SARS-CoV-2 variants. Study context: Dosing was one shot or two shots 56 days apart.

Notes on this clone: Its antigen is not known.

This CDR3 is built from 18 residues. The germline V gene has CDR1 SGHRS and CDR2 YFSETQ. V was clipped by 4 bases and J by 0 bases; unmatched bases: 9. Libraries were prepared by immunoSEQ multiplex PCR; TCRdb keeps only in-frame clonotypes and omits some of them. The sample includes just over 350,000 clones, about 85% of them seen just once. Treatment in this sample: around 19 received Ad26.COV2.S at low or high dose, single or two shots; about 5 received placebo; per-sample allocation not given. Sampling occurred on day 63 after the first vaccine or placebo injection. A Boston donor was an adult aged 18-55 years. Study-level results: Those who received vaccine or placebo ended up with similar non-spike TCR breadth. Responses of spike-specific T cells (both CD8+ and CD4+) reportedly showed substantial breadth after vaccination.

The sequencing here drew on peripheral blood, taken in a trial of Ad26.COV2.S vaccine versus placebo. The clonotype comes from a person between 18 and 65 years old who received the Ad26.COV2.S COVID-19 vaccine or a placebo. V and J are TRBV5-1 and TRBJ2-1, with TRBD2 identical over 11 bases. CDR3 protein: CASSPLAGGTSSYNEQFF. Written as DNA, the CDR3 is TGCGCCAGCAGCCCCCTAGCGGGGGGTACCAGCTCCTACAATGAGCAGTTCTTC.